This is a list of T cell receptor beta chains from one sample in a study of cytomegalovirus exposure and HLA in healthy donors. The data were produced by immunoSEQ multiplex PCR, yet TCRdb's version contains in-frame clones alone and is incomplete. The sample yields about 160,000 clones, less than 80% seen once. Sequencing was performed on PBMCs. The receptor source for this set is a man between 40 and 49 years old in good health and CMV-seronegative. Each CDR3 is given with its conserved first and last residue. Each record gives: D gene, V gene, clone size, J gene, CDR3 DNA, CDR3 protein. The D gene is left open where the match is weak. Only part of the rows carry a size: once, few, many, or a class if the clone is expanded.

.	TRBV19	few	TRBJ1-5	TGTGCCAGTAGTATCGGTTCGTCACGCGACCCCAGGCTTAATCAGCCCCAGCATTTT	CASSIGSSRDPRLNQPQHF
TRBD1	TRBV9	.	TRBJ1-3	TGTGCCAGCACCGTAGGGGGCACGGGAAACACCATATATTTT	CASTVGGTGNTIYF
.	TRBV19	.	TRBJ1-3	TGTGCCAGTAGTCGACATACAGGGCCGGCTGGAAACACCATATATTTT	CASSRHTGPAGNTIYF
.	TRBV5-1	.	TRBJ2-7	TGCGCCAGCACCTTGGACCCGGACACCGCCTACGAGCAGTACTTC	CASTLDPDTAYEQYF
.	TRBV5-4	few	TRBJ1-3	TGTGCCAGCAGCTCACAGGGAGTGCGCGGAAACACCATATATTTT	CASSSQGVRGNTIYF
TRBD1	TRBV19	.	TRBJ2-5	TGTGCCAGTAGTATGGGACAGGGGGACGAGACCCAGTACTTC	CASSMGQGDETQYF
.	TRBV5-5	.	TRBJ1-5	TGTGCCAGCAGCGTGGACGGTAGCAATCAGCCCCAGCATTTT	CASSVDGSNQPQHF
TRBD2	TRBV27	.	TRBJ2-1	TGTGCCAGCAGACATTATAGGCTAGCGGGAGCTGGGGAGCAGTTCTTC	CASRHYRLAGAGEQFF
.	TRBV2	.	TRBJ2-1	TGTGCCAGCAGTCCCGACAACCACAATGAGCAGTTCTTC	CASSPDNHNEQFF
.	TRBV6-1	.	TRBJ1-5	TGTGCCAGCAGTGAACGCGGCGATAGCAATCAGCCCCAGCATTTT	CASSERGDSNQPQHF
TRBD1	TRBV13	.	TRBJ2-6	TGTGCCAGCAGCGCCGGGACAGGGGGCATCTCTGGGGCCAACGTCCTGACTTTC	CASSAGTGGISGANVLTF
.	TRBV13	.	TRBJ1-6	TGTGCCAGCAGCCCCAACAGGGCCTATAATTCACCCCTCCACTTT	CASSPNRAYNSPLHF
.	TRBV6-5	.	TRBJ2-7	TGTGCCAGCAGTTGGGGGCGGGGGTCTGAGGAGCAGTACTTC	CASSWGRGSEEQYF
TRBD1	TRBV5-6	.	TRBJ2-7	TGTGCCAGCAGCTTCGGATCGACAGGGGTCTACGAGCAGTACTTC	CASSFGSTGVYEQYF
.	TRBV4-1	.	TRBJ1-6	TGCGCCAGCAGCCAAGAGTCGCAGGCGAAAAATTCACCCCTCCACTTT	CASSQESQAKNSPLHF
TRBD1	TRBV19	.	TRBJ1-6	TGTGCCAGTAGTATATTCCACAGGGGCGATTCACCCCTCCACTTT	CASSIFHRGDSPLHF
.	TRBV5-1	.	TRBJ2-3	TGCGCCAGCAGCTTGGGCGGCTGGTCTGATACGCAGTATTTT	CASSLGGWSDTQYF
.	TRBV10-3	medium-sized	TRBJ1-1	TGTGCCATCAGCACACCGGGACATCGATCAGAAGCTTTCTTT	CAISTPGHRSEAFF
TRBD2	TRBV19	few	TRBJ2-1	TGTGCCAGTAGTCCCTCTAGCGGGAGGATAACCCGAGACTACAATGAGCAGTTCTTC	CASSPSSGRITRDYNEQFF
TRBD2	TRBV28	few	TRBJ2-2	TGTGCCAGCAGTCACAGCGGGAGGGGCACCGGGGAGCTGTTTTTT	CASSHSGRGTGELFF
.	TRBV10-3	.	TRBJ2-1	TGTGCCATCAGTGAAGGGACTTATTACAATGAGCAGTTCTTC	CAISEGTYYNEQFF
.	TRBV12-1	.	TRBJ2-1	TGTGCCAGCAGCTCGACTCGGGGGGGTAACAATGAGCAGTTCTTC	CASSSTRGGNNEQFF
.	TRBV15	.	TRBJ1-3	TGTGCCACCAGCAGAGATGATCAGTCTGGAAACACCATATATTTT	CATSRDDQSGNTIYF
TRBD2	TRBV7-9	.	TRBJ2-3	TGTGCCAGCAGCGACGGGACTAGATCAGATACGCAGTATTTT	CASSDGTRSDTQYF
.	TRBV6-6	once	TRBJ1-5	TGTGCCAGCAGTTACAACAGTGCTCAGCCCCAGCATTTT	CASSYNSAQPQHF
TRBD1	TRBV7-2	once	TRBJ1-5	TGTGCCAGCAGATTAGCGGGACAGGGGAGGGATTATAGCAATCAGCCCCAGCATTTT	CASRLAGQGRDYSNQPQHF
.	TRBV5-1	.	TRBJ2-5	TGCGCCAGCAGCCCCGGACTGGGACTGGAGACCCAGTACTTC	CASSPGLGLETQYF
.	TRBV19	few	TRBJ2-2	TGTGCCAGTACCACCGAGCGTTTGGCGAACACCGGGGAGCTGTTTTTT	CASTTERLANTGELFF
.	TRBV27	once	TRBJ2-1	TGTGCCACCCGGCGAGGGTACAATGAGCAGTTCTTC	CATRRGYNEQFF
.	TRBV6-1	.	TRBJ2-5	TGTGCCAGCAGTGAAGAGAGGACCCAGTACTTC	CASSEERTQYF
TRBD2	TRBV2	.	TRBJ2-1	TGTGCCAGCAGATTAACTAGCGGGGATTACAATGAGCAGTTCTTC	CASRLTSGDYNEQFF
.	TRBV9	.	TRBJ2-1	TGTGCCAGCAGCGTAGGGCCAAGTGGGAGCGCCTACAATGAGCAGTTCTTC	CASSVGPSGSAYNEQFF
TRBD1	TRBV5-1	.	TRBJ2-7	TGCGCCAGCAGCGACCGACAGGGGGGCCACGAGCAGTACTTC	CASSDRQGGHEQYF
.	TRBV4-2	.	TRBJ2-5	TGTGCCAGCAGCCAAGATCGGAGGGGTGGGACCCAGTACTTC	CASSQDRRGGTQYF
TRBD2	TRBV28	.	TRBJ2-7	TGTGCCAGCAGGGAACAAGCGGGAGTCTCCTACGAGCAGTACTTC	CASREQAGVSYEQYF
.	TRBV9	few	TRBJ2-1	TGTGCCAGCAGCGTAGCTACGGAGGCGGACTCCTACAATGAGCAGTTCTTC	CASSVATEADSYNEQFF
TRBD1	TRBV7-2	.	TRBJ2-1	TGTGCCAGCAGTCTCAGGGGGTCCTACAATGAGCAGTTCTTC	CASSLRGSYNEQFF
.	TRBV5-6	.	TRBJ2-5	TGTGCCAGCAGCCCGGCGGTGGGAGAAATGGTCTGGGAGACCCAGTACTTC	CASSPAVGEMVWETQYF
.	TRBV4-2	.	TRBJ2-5	TGTGCCAGCCCCGGTACGGGGGGACAGGTAAAAGAGACCCAGTACTTC	CASPGTGGQVKETQYF
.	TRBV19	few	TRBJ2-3	TGTGCCAGTAGTGTGACAGGTAGCACAGATACGCAGTATTTT	CASSVTGSTDTQYF
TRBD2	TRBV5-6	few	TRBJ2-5	TGTGCCAGCAGCTTGCAGTTCGGGCTAGCGGGAGCTTGGGGTGAGACCCAGTACTTC	CASSLQFGLAGAWGETQYF
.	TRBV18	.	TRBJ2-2	TGTGCCAGCTCACCAAAGACCGGGTCCCAGGGTACCGGGGAGCTGTTTTTT	CASSPKTGSQGTGELFF
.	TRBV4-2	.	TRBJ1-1	TGTGCCAGCAGCCAACGTGCTGAAGCTTTCTTT	CASSQRAEAFF
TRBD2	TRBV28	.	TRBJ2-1	TGTGCCAGCGGAACACGGACTAGCGGGAGTAACTACAATGAGCAGTTCTTC	CASGTRTSGSNYNEQFF
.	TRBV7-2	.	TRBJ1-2	TGTGCCAGCAGCTTAGACGCCAGGGTTATGGGGGGCTACACCTTC	CASSLDARVMGGYTF
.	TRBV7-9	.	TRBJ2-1	TGTGCCAGCGGGGGGGGGCGGAGGTCCTACAATGAGCAGTTCTTC	CASGGGRRSYNEQFF
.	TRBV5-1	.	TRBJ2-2	TGCGCCACCACGCGGGACCGGAAGGCCGGGGAGCTGTTTTTT	CATTRDRKAGELFF
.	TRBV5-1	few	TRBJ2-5	TGCGCCAGCCAAGATTTCGTGGGACAACCTCAAGAGACCCAGTACTTC	CASQDFVGQPQETQYF
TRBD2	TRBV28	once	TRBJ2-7	TGTGCCAGCTGCCGTCGTCGACAAGGGACTAGCGGGAGTCACGAGCAGTACTTC	CASCRRRQGTSGSHEQYF
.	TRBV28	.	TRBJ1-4	TGTGCCGTACGCGGACCAGGGGTCAGGTTTGAAAAACTGTTTTTT	CAVRGPGVRFEKLFF
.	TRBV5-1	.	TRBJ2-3	TGCGCCAGCAGCTTCCTCACACGTCTTTCTAGCACAGATACGCAGTATTTT	CASSFLTRLSSTDTQYF
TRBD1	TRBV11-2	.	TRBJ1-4	TGTGCCAGCAGCCAGACAGGGGCTAATGAAAAACTGTTTTTT	CASSQTGANEKLFF